The 31 T cell receptor beta chains reported below all come from one sample, sequenced in a study of T cells in Graves' hyperthyroidism and ophthalmopathy. RNA transcripts were the template for amplifying TCR beta CDR3 regions. The TCR CDR3 was amplified in a first-round RT-PCR using the HTBI primer set. Each CDR3 protein gets one entry after TCRdb re-called the multiplex PCR reads with MiXCR. The table has around 600,000 distinct CDR3 sequences, less than 45% seen once. The sample comprised peripheral blood or thyroid tissue (not recorded which). The receptors here all came from an adult man with Graves' disease, either hyperthyroidism or ophthalmopathy (not recorded which).

This clonotype showed up just a few times. As DNA, the CDR3 is TGTGCCAGCAGTGCGGACGGGGACAGGGTCTACGAGCAGTACTTC. Protein product: CASSADGDRVYEQYF. This chain links TRBV6-1 with TRBJ2-7; TRBD1 aligns across 9 bases. The CDR3 totals 15 residues. In germline, CDR1 is MNHNS, CDR2 SASEGT. V shed 4 bases, J shed 3 bases, and the junction held 7 bases outside the gene matches.

A word on this clonotype: The DNA is left out, because the CDR3 cannot be placed on it with certainty; the CDR3 is given as TCRdb lists it. The V call is TRBV7-9, the J call TRBJ1-4; the table gives TRBD1 as D, unverified against the DNA. Counting both end residues, the CDR3 totals 15 amino acids. CDR1 is SEHNR, CDR2 FQNEAQ, per germline (reference sequence). The CDR3 protein is CASSPQGVGPGNCFF.

The chain combines TRBV20-1 with TRBJ2-7, with TRBD2 identical over 7 bases. The CDR3 consists of 15 residues. CDR1 is DFQATT and CDR2 is SNEGSKA in the germline V gene (reference sequence). The CDR3 bases are TGCAGCACCTTCGGGGGAGGGTTTAGTTCCTACGAGCAGTACTTC. This gives the protein CSTFGGGFSSYEQYF.

The chain has TRBV20-1 and TRBJ2-5, with TRBD2 matching over 7 bases. V was clipped by 6 bases and J by 4 bases; unmatched bases: 8. CDR1 and CDR2 (germline): DFQATT, SNEGSKA (reference sequence). This CDR3 has 13 residues. The CDR3 DNA follows: TGCAGTGCCACCCCGGGGGGAGGAGAGACCCAGTACTTC. Amino acids: CSATPGGGETQYF.

This clonotype was seen many times. The chain recombines TRBV6-6 with TRBJ1-2, with TRBD1 as a possible D gene (6 bases). V was pared by 10 bases and J by 7 bases, with 13 bases between. The germline V gene has CDR1 MNHNY and CDR2 SVGAGI (reference sequence). This CDR3 is built from 11 residues. In DNA, the CDR3 is TGTGCCATCTGGGGGCCGGGTGGCTACACCTTC. Its protein is CAIWGPGGYTF.

The chain combines TRBV20-1 with TRBJ2-5; 9 bases are shared with TRBD2. The V gene end was trimmed by 6 bases and the J gene end by 1 base; junction bases not matched to a gene: 6. Germline V gene sequence: CDR1 DFQATT, CDR2 SNEGSKA (reference sequence). The length of the CDR3 is 14 residues. In DNA form, the CDR3 reads TGCAGTGCGACCATAGCGGGAGCCCAAGAGACCCAGTACTTC. It encodes CSATIAGAQETQYF.

This clonotype was observed a handful of times. The V call is TRBV20-1, the J call TRBJ1-1; TRBD1 is a possible D gene (5 bases). The CDR3 length is 14 residues. Looked up from germline, CDR1 is DFQATT and CDR2 is SNEGSKA (reference sequence). V gave up 1 base and J gave up 1 base, with 10 bases separating them. The CDR3 region has the DNA TGCAGTGCTAGAGCCCCCGGGGGGAACACTGAAGCTTTCTTT. It is translated as CSARAPGGNTEAFF.

This clonotype was recorded at least ten times. The CDR3 is CSAGGAAGFYEQYF. DNA of the CDR3: TGCAGTGCAGGAGGGGCAGCGGGCTTCTACGAGCAGTACTTC. The J gene is TRBJ2-7, the V gene TRBV20-1; TRBD2 might be the D (6 bases). The ends were cut back, 6 bases at V and 3 bases at J, with 18 bases in the middle. CDR3 length equals 14 residues. The germline V gene encodes CDR1 DFQATT and CDR2 SNEGSKA (reference sequence).

This clonotype was found a few times. V is TRBV5-1 and J is TRBJ1-1; 7 nucleotides align to TRBD1. There are 16 residues in the CDR3. The V segment lost 3 bases and the J segment 0 bases; nucleotides outside the gene matches: 8. CDR1 and CDR2 from the germline V gene are SGHRS and YFSETQ. The CDR3 protein is CASSYAGGIMNTEAFF. Written as DNA, the CDR3 is TGCGCCAGCAGCTATGCAGGGGGAATCATGAACACTGAAGCTTTCTTT. Full variable domain (rest looked up from reference TRBV5-1 and TRBJ1-1): KAGVTQTPRYLIKTRGQQVTLSCSPISGHRSVSWYQQTPGQGLQFLFEYFSETQRNKGNFPGRFSGRQFSNSRSEMNVSTLELGDSALYLCASSYAGGIMNTEAFFGQGTRLTVV.

This clonotype was seen a handful of times. The conserved closing phenylalanine or tryptophan is absent in this CDR3, likely reflecting a read error. Because the CDR3's place on the DNA is in doubt, the DNA is left out and the CDR3 is given as listed by TCRdb. V usage is TRBV15 and J usage is TRBJ2-7; the table assigns TRBD2, which was not confirmed against the DNA. Germline lookup yields CDR1 LNHNV and CDR2 YYDKDF (reference sequence). Including both end residues, the CDR3 is 11 amino acids long. The CDR3 sequence is CATSRDGSGRR.

This clonotype was seen ten or more times. This chain uses TRBV2 with TRBJ1-6, with D tentatively TRBD1 (5 bases). The CDR3 consists of 13 residues. Germline V gene lookup returns CDR1 SNHLY and CDR2 FYNNEI. The germline V and J ends were trimmed by 10 bases and 12 bases, with 19 bases remaining between them. The CDR3 spells CAIRGTGAEPLHF. Written as DNA, the CDR3 is TGTGCCATACGTGGGACGGGAGCTGAACCCCTCCACTTT.

This clonotype was counted ten times or more. The J gene is TRBJ1-4, the V gene TRBV7-9; perhaps TRBD1 as D (6 bases). V was pared by 8 bases and J by 1 base, with 11 bases between. This CDR3 spans 14 amino acids. From germline, CDR1 is SEHNR and CDR2 FQNEAQ (reference sequence). The DNA of the CDR3 is TGTGCCAGCCGAGAACAGGGAACTAATGAAAAACTGTTTTTT. This translates into CASREQGTNEKLFF.

About this clonotype itself: Relative to the germline gene, one junction end is altered; a read error may explain this. CDR3 in DNA: TGTGCCGGCAGCTTAACGGGGGGATCTTCCTACGAGCAGTACTTC. This codes for CAGSLTGGSSYEQYF. V and J are TRBV7-3 and TRBJ2-7; 7 bases match TRBD2. Germline CDR1 is SGHTA and CDR2 is FQGTGA. The length of the CDR3 is 15 residues.

The chain carries TRBV6-2 or TRBV6-3 and TRBJ1-2; TRBD1 might be the D (5 bases). CDR1 is MNHEY and CDR2 is SVGEGT in the germline V gene. Trimming shortened V by 2 bases and J by 0 bases, and 7 bases separated the two germline ends. The CDR3 totals 14 residues. Written as DNA, the CDR3 is TGTGCCAGCAGTTACATACAGGCTAACTATGGCTACACCTTC. It yields the protein CASSYIQANYGYTF.

This clonotype was observed at least ten times. V usage is TRBV29-1 and J usage is TRBJ1-6, with 10 bases aligning to TRBD1. Losses at the gene ends were 4 bases for V and 9 bases for J; bases not matched to a gene: 3. Germline V gives CDR1 SQVTM, CDR2 ANQGSEA. There are 13 residues in the CDR3. CDR3 bases: TGCAGCGTTGGGACAGGGGGGATTTCACCCCTCCACTTT. Translation: CSVGTGGISPLHF.

The J gene is TRBJ1-5, the V gene TRBV2, with 8 nucleotides matching TRBD1. There are 15 residues in the CDR3. CDR1 and CDR2 from the germline V gene are SNHLY and FYNNEI. The CDR3 sequence is CARRRTGQLNQPQHF. CDR3 sequence (DNA): TGTGCTAGACGACGGACAGGGCAACTCAATCAGCCCCAGCATTTT.

This clonotype has ten or more counts. The chain couples TRBV20-1 to TRBJ2-7; 10 nucleotides line up with TRBD2. Per germline, CDR1 DFQATT and CDR2 SNEGSKA (reference sequence). Germline trimming cut 6 bases from V and 3 bases from J; bases unmatched to any gene: 8. This CDR3 contains 14 residues. The CDR3 DNA reads as TGCAGTGCCACAACTAGCGGGGCTAACTACGAGCAGTACTTC. Translated: CSATTSGANYEQYF.

The chain carries TRBV20-1 and TRBJ1-4; D is uncertain. The CDR3 sequence is 13 residues long. Germline V CDR1 and CDR2: DFQATT, SNEGSKA (reference sequence). The V end was cut by 7 bases, the J end by 0 bases, with 9 bases between. CDR3 DNA: TGCAGTGGGACCGCAGCAACTAATGAAAAACTGTTTTTT. This gives the protein CSGTAATNEKLFF.

This clonotype was seen just once. V gene TRBV10-3 combines with J gene TRBJ1-6; the D is unclear. The CDR3 sequence is 14 residues long. Germline assignment: CDR1 ENHRY and CDR2 SYGVKD. The germline V and J ends were trimmed by 5 bases and 4 bases, with 9 bases remaining between them. The DNA of the CDR3 is TGTGCCATCAGTTTTACAGATTATAATTCACCCCTCCACTTT. It yields the protein CAISFTDYNSPLHF.

The CDR3 DNA is TGCAGTGCCGTGGCGGGGGCGGAGGGGGCAAAAGGGCCCCAGCATTTT. Residues: CSAVAGAEGAKGPQHF. The chain joins TRBV20-1 to TRBJ1-5; TRBD1 matches at 7 bases. Germline CDR1 DFQATT, CDR2 SNEGSKA (reference sequence). V dropped 6 bases and J dropped 9; count of bases not matched to a gene: 20. This CDR3 spans 16 amino acids.

Comments on this clonotype: One end of the junction is discordant with germline, which a read error may explain. The chain uses TRBV2 and TRBJ1-5, with no clear D. The germline V gene has CDR1 SNHLY and CDR2 FYNNEI. The CDR3 contains 15 residues. The CDR3 bases are TGTGCCAGCAGTCCTACCGGGCATAGCCATCAGCCCCAGCATTTT. Amino acids: CASSPTGHSHQPQHF.

The genes are TRBV2 and TRBJ2-5; 10 bases agree with TRBD2. Germline values: CDR1 SNHLY, CDR2 FYNNEI. V was clipped by 6 bases and J by 2 bases; unmatched bases: 12. This CDR3 has 17 residues. The chain's CDR3 is CASRPRGGLAIQETQYF. The CDR3 DNA is TGTGCCAGCAGGCCCAGGGGGGGACTAGCGATTCAAGAGACCCAGTACTTC. Looking up the rest from reference TRBV2 and TRBJ2-5 gives the full variable domain: EPEVTQTPSHQVTQMGQEVILRCVPISNHLYFYWYRQILGQKVEFLVSFYNNEISEKSEIFDDQFSVERPDGSNFTLKIRSTKLEDSAMYFCASRPRGGLAIQETQYFGPGTRLLVL.

This chain connects TRBV2 to TRBJ1-4; 8 bases fit TRBD1. Trimming removed 8 bases from V and 7 bases from J; junction bases left unmatched: 9. Germline V CDR1 and CDR2: SNHLY, FYNNEI. The CDR3 runs to 14 residues. CDR3 protein: CASRRRDRSEKLFF. CDR3 DNA sequence: TGTGCCAGCCGACGCAGGGACAGGAGTGAAAAACTGTTTTTT.

The CDR3 loop is CASSRNREGLETQYF. CDR3 DNA: TGTGCCAGCAGCAGGAACCGGGAGGGGCTTGAGACCCAGTACTTC. The gene calls are TRBV11-2 and TRBJ2-5, with 8 nucleotides matching TRBD2. With V trimmed by 5 bases and J by 5 bases, 10 bases remained unmatched. Germline CDR1 is SGHAT and CDR2 is FQNNGV. CDR3 size: 15 residues.

The rearrangement links TRBV25-1 to TRBJ1-6; possibly TRBD1 for D (6 bases). The CDR3 is 14 residues long. The ends were cut back, 6 bases at V and 6 bases at J, with 12 bases in the middle. CDR1 and CDR2 from the germline V gene are MGHDK and SYGVNS. CDR3 bases: TGTGCCAGCAGCAACACAGGGTCTAATTCACCCCTCCACTTT. This sequence encodes CASSNTGSNSPLHF. The whole variable domain, filled in from reference TRBV25-1 and TRBJ1-6, reads EADIYQTPRYLVIGTGKKITLECSQTMGHDKMYWYQQDPGMELHLIHYSYGVNSTEKGDLSSESTVSRIRTEHFPLTLESARPSHTSQYLCASSNTGSNSPLHFGNGTRLTVT.

V usage is TRBV2 and J usage is TRBJ1-5, with D perhaps matching TRBD1 (5 bases). The germline gives CDR1 SNHLY, CDR2 FYNNEI. The CDR3 has 13 residues. V lost 5 bases to trimming and J lost 7 bases, with 12 bases between them. This CDR3 is CASSLGRVQPQHF. In DNA, the CDR3 is TGTGCCAGCAGTCTGGGACGGGTGCAGCCCCAGCATTTT.

As to this clonotype: A single base separates this from a much larger clone, so it may be a read error. The chain couples TRBV2 to TRBJ2-7; the D is unclear. CDR1 and CDR2 from the germline V gene are SNHLY and FYNNEI. This CDR3 is 13 amino acids long. V was cut by 4 bases and J by 5 bases, with 12 bases left in between. The CDR3 DNA follows: TGTGCCAGCAGTGTTCTAGGAGAGCACGAGCAGTACTTC. Translated: CASSVLGEHEQYF.

This clonotype has more than one count but fewer than ten. In DNA form, the CDR3 reads TGCAGTGCCCTGACAGGGGTAGGGAATAGCAATCAGCCCCAGCATTTT. It codes for CSALTGVGNSNQPQHF. The V gene is TRBV20-1, the J gene TRBJ1-5, with 8 bases lining up with TRBD1. This CDR3 comprises 16 residues. CDR1 DFQATT and CDR2 SNEGSKA come from the germline V gene (reference sequence). V lost 6 bases and J lost 0; bases outside the gene matches: 10.

Turning to this clonotype: A much larger clone is a single base away; this may be a read error. CDR3 coding DNA: TGCACCAGCAGTGTGGACAGAGAGACCCAGTACTTC. Translated: CTSSVDRETQYF. The chain recombines TRBV10-2 with TRBJ2-5, with D tentatively TRBD1 (6 bases). The CDR3 loop spans 12 amino acids. Germline lookup yields CDR1 WSHSY and CDR2 SAAADI.

The chain combines TRBV5-1 with TRBJ1-3; 7 nucleotides agree with TRBD1. J gave up 2 bases and V 4 bases, and 9 bases lay outside the gene matches. This CDR3 contains 16 residues. Germline CDR1 SGHRS, CDR2 YFSETQ. Written as DNA, the CDR3 is TGCGCCAGCAGCCCATCTGACAGGGCAACTGGAAACACCATATATTTT. Translating gives CASSPSDRATGNTIYF. The entire variable domain, with the rest obtained from reference TRBV5-1 and TRBJ1-3, is as follows: KAGVTQTPRYLIKTRGQQVTLSCSPISGHRSVSWYQQTPGQGLQFLFEYFSETQRNKGNFPGRFSGRQFSNSRSEMNVSTLELGDSALYLCASSPSDRATGNTIYFGEGSWLTVV.

This clonotype appeared a few times. The chain is built from TRBV5-8 and TRBJ1-2, with D unresolved. CDR3 length: 15 residues. With 0 bases removed from V and 6 bases from J, the gap between germline ends came to 15 bases. Germline V gene data show CDR1 as SGHTS and CDR2 as YDEGEE. CDR3 nucleotides: TGTGCCAGCAGCTTGGATCCCTGGGGAGTAGATGGCTACACCTTC. It is translated as CASSLDPWGVDGYTF.